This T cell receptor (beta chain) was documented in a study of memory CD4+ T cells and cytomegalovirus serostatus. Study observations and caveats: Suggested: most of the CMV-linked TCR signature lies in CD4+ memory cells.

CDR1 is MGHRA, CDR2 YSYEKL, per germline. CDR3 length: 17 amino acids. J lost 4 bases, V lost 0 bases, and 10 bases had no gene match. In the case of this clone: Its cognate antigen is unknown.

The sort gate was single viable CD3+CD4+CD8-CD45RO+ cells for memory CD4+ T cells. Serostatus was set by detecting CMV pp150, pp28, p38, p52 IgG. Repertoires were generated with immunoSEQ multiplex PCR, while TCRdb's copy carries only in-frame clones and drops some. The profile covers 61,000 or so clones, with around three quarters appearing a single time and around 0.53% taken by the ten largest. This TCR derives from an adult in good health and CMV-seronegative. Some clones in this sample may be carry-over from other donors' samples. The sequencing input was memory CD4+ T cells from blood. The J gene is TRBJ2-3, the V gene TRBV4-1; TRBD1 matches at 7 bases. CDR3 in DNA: TGCGCCAGCAGCCAAGATAGGCACAGGGGAGTCCCAGATACGCAGTATTTT. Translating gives CASSQDRHRGVPDTQYF.